This T cell receptor (beta chain) was recovered during a study of Graves' ophthalmopathy and Graves' hyperthyroidism. General study findings and limits: From stable hyperthyroidism, ophthalmopathy was separated by a 13-signature model with around 90% sensitivity and more than 75% specificity. Most thyroid clonotypes expanded beyond 0.001 frequency were also found in blood.

This clonotype was seen repeatedly, ten times or more. Its antigen remains unknown. This may be a read error, as it is one base from a much larger clone. TCR beta CDR3 regions were amplified from RNA transcripts. Following a first-round RT-PCR that used HTBI primers, a second-round multiplex PCR was carried out. TCRdb re-called the multiplex PCR reads with MiXCR, one entry per CDR3 protein. This table holds about 620,000 distinct CDR3 sequences, about 20% found once. Germline assignment: CDR1 SGHTA and CDR2 FQGNSA. This CDR3 has 13 residues. Being free of ophthalmopathy for 18 months of follow-up defined stable hyperthyroidism. Hyperthyroidism cases were recent diagnoses of under 2 months' duration in people aged 18 to 65.

The sequence came from a woman under 30 with stable Graves' hyperthyroidism. Some clones in this sample may be carry-over from other donors' samples. Sequenced sample: peripheral blood. This chain links TRBV7-2 with TRBJ1-1, with D uncertain. DNA for the CDR3: TGTGCCAGCAGCTTATCGTATGGGAGGGAAGCTTGCTTT. It specifies CASSLSYGREACF.